The source of this T cell receptor beta chain is a study of identical twins. TCRdb itself ran the 5' RACE reads through MiXCR, one entry per CDR3 protein. The sample contains approximately 230,000 distinct CDR3 sequences, under 8.5% of which appear only once. This clonotype has ten or more counts. This same sample was also part of a study on T cells expressing NK-cell markers. This second report adds: TCR beta repertoires came from sorted CD3+CD56+NKG2C+, CD3+CD56+NKG2C- and CD3+CD56-NKG2C+ T cells.

Input material: CD8+ T cells sorted from blood. This TCR came from a woman younger than 35 in good health.

The CDR3 sequence is CASSSTSGGPYEQYF. The DNA of the CDR3 is TGTGCCAGCAGCTCGACTAGCGGGGGACCCTACGAGCAGTACTTC. The chain recombines TRBV12-3 or TRBV12-4 with TRBJ2-7; 12 bases map to TRBD2. The CDR3 has 15 amino acids. V lost 6 bases to trimming and J lost 2 bases; unmatched junction nucleotides: 5.